The clone carrying this T cell receptor (beta chain) was recorded a few times. Antigen specificity is unknown. Treatment specified: approximately 9-day PBMC culture with coronavirus spike peptide pools or control peptides (ViraFEST assay). The data are from a study of vaccination and CD4 T cells after COVID-19. At the level of the study: All convalescent patients were nasal swab PCR positive for SARS-CoV-2; fewer than ten had mild and one severe disease. Spike peptides, overlapping and drawn from SARS-CoV-2, HCoV-NL63, HCoV-OC43 and HCoV-229E, were used to stimulate cells. Each of the control cultures got a CEFX pool, an HIV-1 Nef pool, or no peptide.

The germline V gene has CDR1 LNHDA and CDR2 SQIVND (reference sequence). With 0 bases removed from V and 2 bases from J, the gap between germline ends came to 11 bases. CDR3 length equals 17 residues. Oncomine TCR Beta short-read sequencing was applied to DNA from cultured CD4+ T cells. TCRdb re-called the PCR reads with MiXCR, one entry per CDR3 protein. The sample records over 11,000 distinct CDR3 sequences, roughly 21% being singletons. Study conclusions and caveats: Convalescent patients had a median roughly 90% of reactive clones appearing only post-vaccination.

Sequencing used cultured CD4+ T cells from blood. The J gene is TRBJ2-6, the V gene TRBV19, with D hard to call. This TCR was sampled from a human donor with COVID-19. The CDR3 bases are TGTGCCAGTAGTATAGATGGGTTAGGCGCTGGGGCCAACGTCCTGACTTTC. This gives the protein CASSIDGLGAGANVLTF.